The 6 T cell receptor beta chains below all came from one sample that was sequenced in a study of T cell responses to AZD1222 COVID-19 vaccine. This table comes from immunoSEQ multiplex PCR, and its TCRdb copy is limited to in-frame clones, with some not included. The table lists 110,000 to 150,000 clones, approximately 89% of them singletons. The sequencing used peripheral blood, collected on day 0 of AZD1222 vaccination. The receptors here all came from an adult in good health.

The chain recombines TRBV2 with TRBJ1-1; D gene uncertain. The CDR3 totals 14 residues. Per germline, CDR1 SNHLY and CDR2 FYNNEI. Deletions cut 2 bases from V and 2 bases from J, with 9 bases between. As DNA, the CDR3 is TGTGCCAGCAGTGAACTGGCCAGAAACACTGAAGCTTTCTTT. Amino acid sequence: CASSELARNTEAFF. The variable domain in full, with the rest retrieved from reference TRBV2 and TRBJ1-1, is EPEVTQTPSHQVTQMGQEVILRCVPISNHLYFYWYRQILGQKVEFLVSFYNNEISEKSEIFDDQFSVERPDGSNFTLKIRSTKLEDSAMYFCASSELARNTEAFFGQGTRLTVV.

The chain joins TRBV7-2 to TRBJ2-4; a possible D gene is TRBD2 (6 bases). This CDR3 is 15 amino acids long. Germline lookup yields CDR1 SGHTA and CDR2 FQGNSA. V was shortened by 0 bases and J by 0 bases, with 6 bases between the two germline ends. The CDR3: CASSLAGRAKNIQYF. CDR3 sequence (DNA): TGTGCCAGCAGCTTAGCCGGGAGAGCCAAAAACATTCAGTACTTC. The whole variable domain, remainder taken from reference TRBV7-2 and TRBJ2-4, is GAGVSQSPSNKVTEKGKDVELRCDPISGHTALYWYRQSLGQGLEFLIYFQGNSAPDKSGLPSDRFSAERTGGSVSTLTIQRTQQEDSAVYLCASSLAGRAKNIQYFGAGTRLSVL.

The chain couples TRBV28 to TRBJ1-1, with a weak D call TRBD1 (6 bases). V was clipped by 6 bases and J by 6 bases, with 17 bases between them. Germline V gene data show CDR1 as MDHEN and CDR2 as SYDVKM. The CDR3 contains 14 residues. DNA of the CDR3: TGTGCCAGCAGCTACACTCAGGGGAGGTCTGAAGCTTTCTTT. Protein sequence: CASSYTQGRSEAFF.

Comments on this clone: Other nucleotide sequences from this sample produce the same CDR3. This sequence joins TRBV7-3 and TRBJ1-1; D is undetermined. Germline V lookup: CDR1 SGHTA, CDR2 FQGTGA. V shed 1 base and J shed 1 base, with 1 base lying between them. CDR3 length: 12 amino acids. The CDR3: CASSLKNTEAFF. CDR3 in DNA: TGTGCCAGCAGCTTAAAGAACACTGAAGCTTTCTTT.

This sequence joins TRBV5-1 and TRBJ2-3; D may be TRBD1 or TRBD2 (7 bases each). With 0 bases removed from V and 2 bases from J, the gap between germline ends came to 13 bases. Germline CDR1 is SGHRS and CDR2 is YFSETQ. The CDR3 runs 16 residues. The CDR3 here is CASSLASGGVTDTQYF. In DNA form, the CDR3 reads TGCGCCAGCAGCTTGGCCTCAGGGGGGGTCACAGATACGCAGTATTTT.

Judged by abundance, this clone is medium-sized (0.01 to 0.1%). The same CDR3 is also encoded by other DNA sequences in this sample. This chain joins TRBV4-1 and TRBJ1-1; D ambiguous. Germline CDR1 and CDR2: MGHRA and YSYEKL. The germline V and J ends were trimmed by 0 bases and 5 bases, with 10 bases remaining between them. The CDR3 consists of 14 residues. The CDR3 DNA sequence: TGCGCCAGCAGCCAAGACAGCGGAGGGACTGAAGCTTTCTTT. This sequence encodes CASSQDSGGTEAFF.